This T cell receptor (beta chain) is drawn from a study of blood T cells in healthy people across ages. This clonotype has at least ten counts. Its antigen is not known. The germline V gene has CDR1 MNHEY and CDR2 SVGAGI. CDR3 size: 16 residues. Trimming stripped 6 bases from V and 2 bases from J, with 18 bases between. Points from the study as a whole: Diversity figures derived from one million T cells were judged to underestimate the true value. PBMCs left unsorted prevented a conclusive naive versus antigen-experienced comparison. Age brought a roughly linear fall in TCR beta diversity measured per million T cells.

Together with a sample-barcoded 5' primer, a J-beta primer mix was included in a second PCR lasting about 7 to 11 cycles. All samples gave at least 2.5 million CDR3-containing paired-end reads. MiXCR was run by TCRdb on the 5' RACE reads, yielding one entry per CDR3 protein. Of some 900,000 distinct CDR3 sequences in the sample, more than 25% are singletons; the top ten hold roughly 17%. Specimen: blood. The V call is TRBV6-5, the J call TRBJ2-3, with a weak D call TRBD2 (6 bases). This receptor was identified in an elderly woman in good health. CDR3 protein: CASSKKWDFYTDTQYF. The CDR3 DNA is TGTGCCAGCAGCAAAAAATGGGACTTCTACACAGATACGCAGTATTTT.